These T cell receptor beta chains were read from a single sample in a study of blood T cell repertoires in COVID-19. Sequencing used immunoSEQ multiplex PCR; TCRdb keeps in-frame clones, though not all of them. The profile shows about 91,000 clones, around nine tenths of them singletons. Sequenced sample: peripheral blood. Every receptor here comes from a woman in her sixties or seventies with acute or convalescent COVID-19. Each CDR3 is given with its conserved first and last residue. D genes are given only for firm matches. Not all rows give a size; the values are once, few, many and, for expanded clones, a class.

V	size	D	J	DNA	CDR3
TRBV6-5	.	TRBD1	TRBJ1-4	TGTGCCAGCAGGACAGGGGGCGCAGGGGGAGAAAAACTGTTTTTT	CASRTGGAGGEKLFF
TRBV13	.	.	TRBJ2-7	TGTGCCAGCAGCTTAGGTTGGCAGGGGTTCTACGAGCAGTACTTC	CASSLGWQGFYEQYF
TRBV11-2	.	.	TRBJ2-7	TGTGCCAGCAGCTTAGATCCCCAGGGCGAGCAGTACTTC	CASSLDPQGEQYF
TRBV5-1	.	.	TRBJ2-5	TGCGCCAGCAGCTTGGGGCGGAACCAAGAGACCCAGTACTTC	CASSLGRNQETQYF
TRBV6-6	.	.	TRBJ2-7	TGTGCCAGCAGTTACAGCGGTAGCTCCTACGAGCAGTACTTC	CASSYSGSSYEQYF
TRBV5-1	.	TRBD1	TRBJ2-2	TGCGCCAGCAGCATAGGACAGGGAATAAACACCGGGGAGCTGTTTTTT	CASSIGQGINTGELFF
TRBV6-5	.	.	TRBJ1-5	TGTGCCAGCAGATCGACAAGGTATAGCAATCAGCCCCAGCATTTT	CASRSTRYSNQPQHF
TRBV19	.	.	TRBJ2-3	TGTGCCAGTAGCCGGTCTAGCACAGATACGCAGTATTTT	CASSRSSTDTQYF
TRBV4-1	once	.	TRBJ2-2	TGCGCCAGCAGCCTCACAAGGGCAGGGCTCACCGGGGAGCTGTTTTTT	CASSLTRAGLTGELFF
TRBV30	.	.	TRBJ2-6	TGTGCCTGGAGTGCTGCCCTCGGACAGCCATCTGCGGCCAACGTCCTGACTTTC	CAWSAALGQPSAANVLTF
TRBV5-1	.	TRBD2	TRBJ2-2	TGCGCCAGCAGCTTGTCTTCGGCGGGAGGGCCCGGGGAGCTGTTTTTT	CASSLSSAGGPGELFF
TRBV11-3	.	.	TRBJ2-7	TGTGCCAGCAGCCTACAAGTGTGGGACACCGTCTCCTACGAGCAGTACTTC	CASSLQVWDTVSYEQYF
TRBV19	.	TRBD1	TRBJ1-4	TGTGCCAGTAGTCCGGGGACAGGGGATGAAAAACTGTTTTTT	CASSPGTGDEKLFF
TRBV19	.	.	TRBJ2-6	TGTGCCAGTAGGAGACAGGTTTATGGGGCCAACGTCCTGACTTTC	CASRRQVYGANVLTF
TRBV28	.	.	TRBJ2-5	TGTGCCAGCAGGCTACAGGGCCAAGAGACCCAGTACTTC	CASRLQGQETQYF
TRBV6-1	.	.	TRBJ2-1	TGTGCCAGCAGTGTGACCCTGGACATATCCTACAATGAGCAGTTCTTC	CASSVTLDISYNEQFF
TRBV10-3	.	TRBD2	TRBJ2-3	TGTGCCATCACCCTAGCGGGAGGTGATACGCAGTATTTT	CAITLAGGDTQYF
TRBV19	.	TRBD2	TRBJ2-3	TGTGCCAGTAGTACCGGACTAGCGGGATACACAGATACGCAGTATTTT	CASSTGLAGYTDTQYF
TRBV6-5	.	TRBD1	TRBJ1-1	TGTGCCAGCAGTTACTCGAGACAGGGAAATATGGGTGGAGCTTTCTTT	CASSYSRQGNMGGAFF
TRBV19	.	TRBD2	TRBJ2-1	TGTGCCAGTAGCCCCCCGGGACTAGCGGGGGTAGCGCTGTTCTTC	CASSPPGLAGVALFF
TRBV30	.	TRBD1	TRBJ2-3	TGTGCCTGGAGCAGGGGACAGGAGGGGCCAGCTAGCACAGATACGCAGTATTTT	CAWSRGQEGPASTDTQYF
TRBV5-1	.	TRBD2	TRBJ2-7	TGCGCCAGCAGCTGGGGGACTAGCGGGAGTTACGAGCAGTACTTC	CASSWGTSGSYEQYF
TRBV10-1	.	TRBD2	TRBJ2-1	TGCGCCAGCAGTGACAGTTCCCCGGGACTAGCGGGTTGGTTCTTC	CASSDSSPGLAGWFF
TRBV19	.	.	TRBJ1-5	TGTGCCAGTAGTATAGTAGCGGGGGTACCGCAGCCCCAGCATTTT	CASSIVAGVPQPQHF
TRBV6-1	.	.	TRBJ2-1	TGTGCCAGCAGTGAATTGGGGCAGAACAATGAGCAGTTCTTC	CASSELGQNNEQFF
TRBV19	.	TRBD1	TRBJ2-3	TGTGCCAGTAGTACCCTGGGACAGGGGTATGCAGATACGCAGTATTTT	CASSTLGQGYADTQYF
TRBV3-1/TRBV3-2	.	.	TRBJ2-5	TGTGCCAGCAGCCCCGGCAGTCGGGGGAAGGGAGAGACCCAGTACTTC	CASSPGSRGKGETQYF
TRBV29-1	.	.	TRBJ1-2	TGCAGCGTTGAATCTTCCAGGGATGGCTACACCTTC	CSVESSRDGYTF
TRBV19	.	.	TRBJ2-1	TGTGCCAGCTCACTCGGACAGAATTACAATGAGCAGTTCTTC	CASSLGQNYNEQFF
TRBV24-1	.	TRBD2	TRBJ2-1	TGTGCCACTAGCGGGAGGGTATCGTACGAGCAGTTCTTC	CATSGRVSYEQFF
TRBV7-8	.	.	TRBJ1-3	TGTGCCAGCAGCTTAGGCCGCCCGGCAGGGGCCAAGGGAAACACCATATATTTT	CASSLGRPAGAKGNTIYF
TRBV5-1	once	TRBD2	TRBJ2-1	TGCGCCAGCAGCCGGGGACTAGCGGGAGGATCTTACAATGAGCAGTTCTTC	CASSRGLAGGSYNEQFF
TRBV5-1	.	TRBD1	TRBJ1-1	TGCGCCAGCAGCGCCGGGACAGGGAACACTGAAGCTTTCTTT	CASSAGTGNTEAFF